The T cell receptor (beta chain) under discussion was sequenced for a study of tumor and adjacent non-tumor tissue in lung cancer. Study information: Aged roughly 30 to 85 years, patients included 10 men and roughly 5 women with stage I to III disease. Study-wide results and limits: In normal lung, the top 100 clones were significantly more dominant than in tumor. TCR diversity was significantly greater in tumor than normal lung tissue. Higher tumor TCR diversity was associated with shorter survival.

This CDR3 region has 15 residues. The germline V gene has CDR1 SGHRS and CDR2 YFSETQ. A modified ARM-PCR protocol with three rounds of nested PCR amplified TCRbeta. TCRdb re-derived calls from the multiplex PCR reads in MiXCR, one entry per CDR3 protein. Seen here are 85,000 to 130,000 distinct CDR3 sequences, less than 75% observed once, and the top ten hold approximately 18%. The template was RNA from unsorted bulk tissue. The normal lung tissue was taken more than 3 cm from the tumor edge. In the case of this clonotype: Its antigen is currently unknown. The junction does not match germline at one end; this may be a read error.

The clonotype comes from a young man with non-small cell lung cancer. Sequenced: distant non-tumor lung tissue. The chain joins TRBV5-1 to TRBJ2-5; D possibly matches TRBD1 or TRBD2 (5 bases each). CDR3: CASSLVRDAQEIQYF. The DNA of the CDR3 is TGCGCCAGCAGCTTGGTCCGGGACGCACAAGAGATCCAGTACTTC. Looking up the rest from reference TRBV5-1 and TRBJ2-5 gives the full variable domain: KAGVTQTPRYLIKTRGQQVTLSCSPISGHRSVSWYQQTPGQGLQFLFEYFSETQRNKGNFPGRFSGRQFSNSRSEMNVSTLELGDSALYLCASSLVRDAQEIQYFGPGTRLLVL.